This entry lists 14 T cell receptor beta chains sequenced from one sample in a study of T-cell reconstitution after alpha-beta-depleted transplantation in children listed by TCRdb under 2016. Libraries were built with PCR. Sequencing was carried out with an Illumina HiSeq 2500. To normalize quantification of the TCRbeta repertoire, the TCR libraries were built with molecular barcoding that relied on unique molecular identifiers. TCRdb itself trimmed the public reads at Q25 with fastp, ran MiXCR and retained productive beta chains. Here each entry gathers all rows of one CDR3 protein and keeps the most common genes and DNA. The sample has 250,000 or so distinct CDR3 sequences on record, around 7.8% of them singletons. Roughly 5.8% of the sample belongs to the ten largest clones. This specimen's treatment or condition label, per the study, means: allogeneic hematopoietic cell transplantation with graft depleted of TCRalphabeta T cells and CD19 B cells.

The sequencing used PBMCs, mostly from graft donor cells, collected 180 days after TCRalphabeta/CD19-depleted stem cell transplant. These receptors came from a male patient younger than 18 who had a stem cell transplant for acute lymphoblastic leukemia, so the T cells may come from the graft donor.

In its sample, this clonotype was seen many times. J is TRBJ2-7 and V is TRBV9; D tentatively fits TRBD1 or TRBD2 (5 bases each). V shed 3 bases and J shed 2 bases, with 15 bases lying between them. Germline lookup yields CDR1 SGDLS and CDR2 YYNGEE. The length of the CDR3 is 15 residues. CDR3 DNA: TGTGCCAGCAGCGCATCAGGGACCCCCCCCTACGAGCAGTACTTC. Protein: CASSASGTPPYEQYF.

The sample holds many counts of this clonotype. The V and J genes are TRBV11-1 and TRBJ2-4; possible D gene TRBD2, 6 bases. V was cut by 5 bases and J by 1 base, with 18 bases left in between. Germline lookup yields CDR1 SGHAT and CDR2 FQDESV (reference sequence). There are 17 residues in the CDR3. The CDR3: CASSAERGTNAKNIQYF. CDR3 in DNA: TGTGCCAGCAGCGCAGAACGGGGGACGAATGCCAAAAACATTCAGTACTTC.

CDR3 sequence reads: CASRPTGSPYNEQFF. CDR3 coding DNA: TGTGCCAGTAGACCGACAGGAAGCCCATACAATGAGCAGTTCTTC. The chain is built from TRBV19 and TRBJ2-1, with a weak D call TRBD1 (6 bases). The CDR3 length is 15 residues. Between the trimmed V and J ends, which lost 6 bases and 4 bases, there was a span of 16 bases. Germline V gives CDR1 LNHDA, CDR2 SQIVND (reference sequence). Variable domain in full (rest from reference TRBV19 and TRBJ2-1): DGGITQSPKYLFRKEGQNVTLSCEQNLNHDAMYWYRQDPGQGLRLIYYSQIVNDFQKGDIAEGYSVSREKKESFPLTVTSAQKNPTAFYLCASRPTGSPYNEQFFGPGTRLTVL.

This clonotype was recorded many times. The V call is TRBV7-9, the J call TRBJ1-2, with 7 positions matching TRBD1. The CDR3 runs 14 residues. The V gene's germline CDR1 is SEHNR and CDR2 FQNEAQ (reference sequence). V lost 4 bases to trimming and J lost 2 bases; unmatched junction nucleotides: 4. This chain's CDR3 is CASSSTQGNYGYTF. CDR3 in DNA: TGTGCCAGCAGCTCAACACAGGGGAACTATGGCTACACCTTC.

This clonotype was recorded at least ten times. The chain uses TRBV4-2 and TRBJ2-2, with TRBD2 identical over 12 bases. The CDR3 runs to 15 residues. With 8 bases clipped from V and 5 bases from J, the junction kept 6 bases outside the gene matches. CDR1 and CDR2 from the germline V gene are LGHNA and YNFKEQ. The CDR3 region has the DNA TGTGCCAGCCTCTCCACTAGCGGGAGGACCGGGGAGCTGTTTTTT. Protein: CASLSTSGRTGELFF.

Of note for this clonotype: Possible read error: a much larger clone is one base away. The gene calls are TRBV5-4 and TRBJ2-2; tentatively, D is TRBD2 (5 bases). This CDR3 contains 14 residues. Per germline, CDR1 SGHNT and CDR2 YYREEE (reference sequence). Trimming pared 0 bases from V and 7 bases from J, leaving 10 bases between. The CDR3: CASSLGRVVGELFF. CDR3 DNA sequence: TGTGCCAGCAGCTTGGGGCGGGTGGTCGGGGAGCTGTTTTTT.

This clonotype was counted ten times or more. The chain links TRBV5-1 to TRBJ1-1; D uncertain. Germline loops: CDR1 SGHRS, CDR2 YFSETQ. The CDR3 runs to 14 residues. Trimming pared 0 bases from V and 3 bases from J, leaving 9 bases between. The DNA of the CDR3 is TGCGCCAGCAGCTTGGCCGGTGGCCACACTGAAGCTTTCTTT. The encoded protein is CASSLAGGHTEAFF.

In its sample, this clonotype was seen many times. This chain links TRBV29-1 with TRBJ1-3, with D perhaps TRBD1 (5 bases). From germline, CDR1 is SQVTM and CDR2 ANQGSEA. The V gene lost 7 bases and the J gene lost 3 bases, with 10 bases spanning the gap. This CDR3 comprises 12 residues. CDR3 in amino acids: CSGRDFGNTIYF. Here the CDR3 DNA reads TGCAGCGGTCGGGACTTTGGAAACACCATATATTTT.

In its sample, this clonotype was seen many times. This chain joins TRBV5-1 and TRBJ2-1, with D tentatively TRBD1 or TRBD2 (5 bases each). V was pared by 4 bases and J by 0 bases, with 14 bases between. CDR3 length equals 16 residues. CDR1 and CDR2 from the germline V gene are SGHRS and YFSETQ. In DNA form, the CDR3 reads TGCGCCAGCAGCCCCGGGACCCTCGGCTCCTACAATGAGCAGTTCTTC. It is translated as CASSPGTLGSYNEQFF.

The chain employs TRBV12-3 or TRBV12-4 and TRBJ2-5, with D possibly being TRBD2 (6 bases). The ends were cut back, 11 bases at V and 5 bases at J, with 36 bases in the middle. This CDR3 has 19 amino acids. Here the CDR3 DNA reads TGTGCCTTCAGTTCCGGTGGGTCCTCAGCCTCGGGACTTGCGGAGACCCAGTACTTC. Its translation: CAFSSGGSSASGLAETQYF.

This clonotype was counted ten times or more. J is TRBJ2-5 and V is TRBV12-3 or TRBV12-4, with D tentatively TRBD2 (6 bases). The CDR3 consists of 13 residues. The V and J ends lost 3 bases and 3 bases respectively, with 8 bases between them. DNA of the CDR3: TGTGCCAGCAGTTTCGCGGGGAAAGAGACCCAGTACTTC. Translation gives CASSFAGKETQYF.

This clonotype was seen ten or more times. The chain uses TRBV7-6 and TRBJ2-1, with a weak D call TRBD1 (5 bases). This CDR3 is built from 12 residues. Germline V CDR1 and CDR2: SGHVS, FNYEAQ. Trimming took 4 bases from V and 7 from J, leaving 8 bases between them. The CDR3 sequence is CASSSSGNEQFF. CDR3 in DNA: TGTGCCAGCAGCTCCTCAGGGAATGAGCAGTTCTTC.

Ten or more counts support this clonotype. The chain has TRBV15 and TRBJ2-2; D possibly corresponds to TRBD1 (5 bases). Trimming pared 5 bases from V and 1 base from J, leaving 14 bases between. Germline CDR1 LNHNV, CDR2 YYDKDF (reference sequence). The CDR3 sequence is 16 residues long. DNA of the CDR3: TGTGCCACCAGCGAGATGGGGCAGGGGAACACCGGGGAGCTGTTTTTT. Translated, it gives CATSEMGQGNTGELFF.

There are many counts of this clonotype. This chain links TRBV6-5 with TRBJ2-7; D unclear. The CDR3 is 12 amino acids. V was shortened by 6 bases and J by 3 bases, with 9 bases between the two germline ends. Germline V CDR1 and CDR2: MNHEY, SVGAGI. CDR3 nucleotide sequence: TGTGCCAGCAGCCCCCCTCGCTACGAGCAGTACTTC. It is translated as CASSPPRYEQYF.